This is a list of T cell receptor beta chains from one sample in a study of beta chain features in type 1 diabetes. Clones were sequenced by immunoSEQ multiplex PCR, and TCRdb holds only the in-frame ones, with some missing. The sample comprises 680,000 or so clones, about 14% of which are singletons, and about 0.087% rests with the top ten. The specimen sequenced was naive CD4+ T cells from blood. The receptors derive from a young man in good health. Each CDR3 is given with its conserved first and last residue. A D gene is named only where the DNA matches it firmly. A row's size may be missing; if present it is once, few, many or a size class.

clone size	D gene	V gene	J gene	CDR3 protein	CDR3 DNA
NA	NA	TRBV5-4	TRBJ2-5	CASSLWGYQETQYF	TGTGCCAGCAGCCTCTGGGGCTACCAAGAGACCCAGTACTTC
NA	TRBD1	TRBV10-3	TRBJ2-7	CAISFGAGGKDEQYF	TGTGCCATCAGTTTTGGGGCAGGGGGTAAGGACGAGCAGTACTTC
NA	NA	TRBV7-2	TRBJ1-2	CASSSRKEGLYGYTF	TGTGCCAGCAGCTCCAGGAAGGAGGGTCTCTATGGCTACACCTTC
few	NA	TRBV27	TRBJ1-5	CASSHNPGSNQPQHF	TGTGCCAGCAGTCATAACCCCGGAAGCAATCAGCCCCAGCATTTT
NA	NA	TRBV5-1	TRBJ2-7	CASSLVGIYEQYF	TGCGCCAGCAGCTTGGTGGGAATCTACGAGCAGTACTTC
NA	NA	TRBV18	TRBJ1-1	CASSPLSREAFF	TGTGCCAGCTCACCGCTTAGTCGGGAAGCTTTCTTT
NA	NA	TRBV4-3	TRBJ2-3	CASSQRVSGLGADTQYF	TGCGCCAGCAGCCAAAGGGTCTCGGGCCTCGGGGCAGATACGCAGTATTTT
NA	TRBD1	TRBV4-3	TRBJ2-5	CASSQDLRTGFQEQYF	TGCGCCAGCAGCCAAGATCTTCGGACAGGGTTTCAGGAGCAGTACTTC
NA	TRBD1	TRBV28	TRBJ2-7	CASSFAGTDLYEQYF	TGTGCCAGCAGTTTCGCCGGGACAGACCTCTACGAGCAGTACTTC
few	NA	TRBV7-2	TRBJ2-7	CASSSYYEQYF	TGTGCCAGCAGCTCTTACTACGAGCAGTACTTC
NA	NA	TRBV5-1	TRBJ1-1	CASSLGLLPGGAFF	TGCGCCAGCAGCTTGGGACTCCTTCCAGGTGGAGCTTTCTTT
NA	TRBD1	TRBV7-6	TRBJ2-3	CASSLTGSTDTQYF	TGTGCCAGCAGCTTGACAGGGAGCACAGATACGCAGTATTTT
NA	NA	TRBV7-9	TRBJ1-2	CASSFGRGGTF	TGTGCCAGCAGCTTTGGACGAGGGGGCACCTTC
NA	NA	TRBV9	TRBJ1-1	CASSVTGQNTEAFF	TGTGCCAGCAGCGTAACCGGGCAGAACACTGAAGCTTTCTTT
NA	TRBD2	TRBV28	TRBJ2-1	CASSPPGLAGLNEQFF	TGTGCCAGCAGTCCGCCGGGACTAGCGGGACTAAATGAGCAGTTCTTC
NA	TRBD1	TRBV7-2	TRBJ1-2	CASSPAGTGLGYTF	TGTGCCAGCAGCCCCGCTGGGACAGGGCTTGGCTACACCTTC
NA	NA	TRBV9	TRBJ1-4	CASSVMEGEKLFF	TGTGCCAGCAGCGTAATGGAGGGGGAAAAACTGTTTTTT
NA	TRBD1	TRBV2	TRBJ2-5	CASSVDRAETQYF	TGTGCCAGCAGTGTGGACAGGGCAGAGACCCAGTACTTC
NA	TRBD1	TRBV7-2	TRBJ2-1	CASSPGTGGGSQFF	TGTGCCAGCAGTCCCGGGACAGGGGGCGGCTCGCAGTTCTTC
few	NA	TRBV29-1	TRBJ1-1	CSVKGRLNTEAFF	TGCAGCGTGAAAGGACGGCTGAACACTGAAGCTTTCTTT
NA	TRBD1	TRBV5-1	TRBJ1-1	CASSFGTGTNTEAFF	TGCGCCAGCAGCTTCGGGACAGGAACGAACACTGAAGCTTTCTTT
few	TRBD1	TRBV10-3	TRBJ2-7	CAITGTGSSYEQYF	TGTGCCATCACCGGGACAGGGAGCTCCTACGAGCAGTACTTC
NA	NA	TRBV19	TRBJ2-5	CASSIQGTLETQYF	TGTGCCAGTAGTATTCAGGGGACGCTGGAGACCCAGTACTTC
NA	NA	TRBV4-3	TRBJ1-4	CASSQDMRRGLATNEKLFF	TGCGCCAGCAGCCAAGATATGCGCAGGGGACTGGCAACTAATGAAAAACTGTTTTTT
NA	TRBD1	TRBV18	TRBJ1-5	CASSPTGDKPQHF	TGTGCCAGCTCACCAACAGGGGATAAGCCCCAGCATTTT
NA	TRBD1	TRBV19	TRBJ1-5	CASYGTGNQPQHF	TGTGCCAGCTACGGGACAGGGAATCAGCCCCAGCATTTT
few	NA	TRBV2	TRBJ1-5	CASSVGQSQPQHF	TGTGCCAGCAGCGTAGGACAGTCCCAGCCCCAGCATTTT
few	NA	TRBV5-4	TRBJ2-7	CASSFGQVSPYEQYF	TGTGCCAGCAGCTTCGGGCAGGTCTCACCCTACGAGCAGTACTTC
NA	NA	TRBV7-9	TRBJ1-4	CASSRHGGEKLFF	TGTGCCAGCAGCCGGCACGGCGGTGAAAAACTGTTTTTT
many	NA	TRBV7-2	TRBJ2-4	CASSLIMVTKNIQYF	TGTGCCAGCAGCTTAATCATGGTAACCAAAAACATTCAGTACTTC
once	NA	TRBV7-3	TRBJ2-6	CASSLTVGRVQIRAGANVLTF	TGTGCCAGCAGCTTAACCGTTGGCAGGGTGCAGATTCGGGCTGGGGCCAACGTCCTGACTTTC
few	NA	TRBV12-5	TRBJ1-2	CASGLETEYYGYTF	TGTGCTAGTGGTTTAGAGACAGAGTACTATGGCTACACCTTC
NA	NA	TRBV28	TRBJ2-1	CASSPERNEQFF	TGTGCCAGCAGCCCTGAAAGGAATGAGCAGTTCTTC
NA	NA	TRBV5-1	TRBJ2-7	CASSGANYEQYF	TGCGCCAGCAGCGGGGCCAACTACGAGCAGTACTTC
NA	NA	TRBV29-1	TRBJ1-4	CSVEDREARAVEKLFF	TGCAGCGTTGAAGATCGGGAGGCCCGGGCGGTTGAAAAACTGTTTTTT
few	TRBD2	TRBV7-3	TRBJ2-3	CASSPRLAGVNTDTQYF	TGTGCCAGCAGCCCCCGGCTAGCGGGAGTTAACACAGATACGCAGTATTTT
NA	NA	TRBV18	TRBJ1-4	CASSPRWRALSDEKLFF	TGTGCCAGCTCACCACGGTGGCGGGCGCTTTCGGATGAAAAACTGTTTTTT
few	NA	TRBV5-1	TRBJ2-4	CASSSEQGLAAKNIQYF	TGCGCCAGCAGCTCAGAACAGGGTTTGGCGGCCAAAAACATTCAGTACTTC
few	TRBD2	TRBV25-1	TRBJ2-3	CASSGTSGRPAVGTQYF	TGTGCCAGCAGTGGGACTAGCGGGAGGCCTGCAGTAGGTACGCAGTATTTT
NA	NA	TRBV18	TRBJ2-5	CASSPRVGQETQYF	TGTGCCAGCTCACCAAGGGTAGGCCAAGAGACCCAGTACTTC
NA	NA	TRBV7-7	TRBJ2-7	CASSRWDNSEQYF	TGTGCTAGCAGCCGATGGGACAACTCCGAGCAGTACTTC
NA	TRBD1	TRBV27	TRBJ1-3	CASDHRGRGNTIYF	TGTGCCAGCGATCACAGGGGGAGAGGAAACACCATATATTTT
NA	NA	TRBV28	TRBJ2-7	CATGGSGYEQYF	TGTGCCACGGGCGGCTCCGGATACGAGCAGTACTTC